The rows below give T cell receptor beta chains drawn from one sample of a study of cytomegalovirus exposure and HLA in healthy donors. Measured with immunoSEQ multiplex PCR; TCRdb has only the in-frame clones, and not every one. The data show approximately 150,000 clones, with over 65% seen just once and 2.5% to 3% held by the top ten. Input material: PBMCs. These receptor sequences come from a female donor in good health and CMV-seronegative. The CDR3 runs from the conserved cysteine through the conserved F or W. Fields, in order: V gene, J gene, CDR3 protein.

V gene: TRBV5-6
J gene: TRBJ2-1
CDR3 protein: CASSPGVGREISRNEQFF

V gene: TRBV18
J gene: TRBJ1-6
CDR3 protein: CASSPKQGSSPLHF

V gene: TRBV6-6
J gene: TRBJ2-3
CDR3 protein: CASRRTGYTDTQYF

V gene: TRBV5-1
J gene: TRBJ2-3
CDR3 protein: CASSLSGAGAPGDTQYF

V gene: TRBV9
J gene: TRBJ2-3
CDR3 protein: CASSWAKTVDTQYF

V gene: TRBV4-1
J gene: TRBJ2-7
CDR3 protein: CASSQEPPSTYEQYF

V gene: TRBV7-2
J gene: TRBJ2-7
CDR3 protein: CASSLAGGGSYEQYF

V gene: TRBV6-5
J gene: TRBJ1-6
CDR3 protein: CASRLTGGGSPLHF

V gene: TRBV5-1
J gene: TRBJ1-5
CDR3 protein: CATKGQGGNQPQHF

V gene: TRBV25-1
J gene: TRBJ2-5
CDR3 protein: CASRLGGSGSRQYF

V gene: TRBV28
J gene: TRBJ2-7
CDR3 protein: CASSFPGQGSAYEQYF

V gene: TRBV7-3
J gene: TRBJ2-3
CDR3 protein: CASSRQAASTDTQYF

V gene: TRBV6-1
J gene: TRBJ2-1
CDR3 protein: CASRLAGGVFNEQFF

V gene: TRBV5-1
J gene: TRBJ2-7
CDR3 protein: CASSFPSGGGEQYF

V gene: TRBV28
J gene: TRBJ2-5
CDR3 protein: CASTVSVGETQYF

V gene: TRBV18
J gene: TRBJ1-5
CDR3 protein: CASSPVGGRNQPQHF

V gene: TRBV5-1
J gene: TRBJ1-1
CDR3 protein: CASSSTGRTEAFF

V gene: TRBV19
J gene: TRBJ2-4
CDR3 protein: CASSPIDSAKNIQYF

V gene: TRBV2
J gene: TRBJ1-6
CDR3 protein: CASSPPGYNYNSPLHF

V gene: TRBV4-3
J gene: TRBJ2-3
CDR3 protein: CASTLAGSATDTQYF

V gene: TRBV6-1
J gene: TRBJ1-1
CDR3 protein: CASSEGTGGFDPNTEAFF

V gene: TRBV28
J gene: TRBJ2-2
CDR3 protein: CASSPLRTGELFF

V gene: TRBV7-9
J gene: TRBJ1-2
CDR3 protein: CASSTRTGAALYGYTF

V gene: TRBV10-3
J gene: TRBJ2-7
CDR3 protein: CAISQREGADPYEQYF

V gene: TRBV11-2
J gene: TRBJ2-5
CDR3 protein: CASSWPGTGKYF

V gene: TRBV7-2
J gene: TRBJ2-1
CDR3 protein: CASTRSSGSRNEQFF

V gene: TRBV7-3
J gene: TRBJ1-1
CDR3 protein: CASSANDYEAFF

V gene: TRBV11-1
J gene: TRBJ1-2
CDR3 protein: CASSPPGIPYGYPF

V gene: TRBV5-6
J gene: TRBJ2-2
CDR3 protein: CASRPRQGLVDNTGELFF

V gene: TRBV19
J gene: TRBJ1-4
CDR3 protein: CASRDRVSEKLFF

V gene: TRBV7-9
J gene: TRBJ2-7
CDR3 protein: CASSLALTSHEQYF

V gene: TRBV6-1
J gene: TRBJ1-6
CDR3 protein: CASRQDPGKYSPLHF

V gene: TRBV27
J gene: TRBJ2-7
CDR3 protein: CASSLGQGANEQYF

V gene: TRBV7-9
J gene: TRBJ2-2
CDR3 protein: CASSLSGFGELFF

V gene: TRBV6-1
J gene: TRBJ2-2
CDR3 protein: CASSEQGQRGFGTGELFF

V gene: TRBV4-2
J gene: TRBJ1-6
CDR3 protein: CASRGGVDSPLHF

V gene: TRBV15
J gene: TRBJ2-3
CDR3 protein: CATSTGGLTDTQYF

V gene: TRBV15
J gene: TRBJ1-5
CDR3 protein: CATSRDRGTGAYSNQPQHF

V gene: TRBV5-1
J gene: TRBJ2-2
CDR3 protein: CASSSTGNPLGELFF

V gene: TRBV10-1
J gene: TRBJ2-7
CDR3 protein: CAKSGTGDEQYF

V gene: TRBV18
J gene: TRBJ2-1
CDR3 protein: CASSPPGLAGYNEQFF

V gene: TRBV20-1
J gene: TRBJ1-1
CDR3 protein: CSARGHTEAFF

V gene: TRBV30
J gene: TRBJ2-3
CDR3 protein: CAWTRSGGDTQYF

V gene: TRBV2
J gene: TRBJ1-3
CDR3 protein: CASRERLTGNTIYF

V gene: TRBV2
J gene: TRBJ2-5
CDR3 protein: CASRPTGEETQYF

V gene: TRBV6-6
J gene: TRBJ1-2
CDR3 protein: CASSYPGQGAGYTF

V gene: TRBV9
J gene: TRBJ2-1
CDR3 protein: CASSVEGTPYNEQFF

V gene: TRBV11-3
J gene: TRBJ2-7
CDR3 protein: CASSLDWSGSQYF

V gene: TRBV6-1
J gene: TRBJ1-5
CDR3 protein: CASISRGSNQPQHF

V gene: TRBV7-9
J gene: TRBJ2-1
CDR3 protein: CASSLSGNANNEQFF

V gene: TRBV7-9
J gene: TRBJ1-2
CDR3 protein: CASSLVSDRGGYTF